Only a few counts were recorded for the clone carrying this T cell receptor beta chain. Its antigen is still unknown. Other nucleotide sequences from this sample produce the same CDR3. This sample stems from a study of beta chain features in type 1 diabetes. Study-wide results and limits: People with Type 1 diabetes carried modestly yet significantly shorter TCRB CDR3s in all four CD4+ subsets.

Germline V gene data show CDR1 as KGHSH and CDR2 as LQKENI. Deletions cut 4 bases from V and 1 base from J, with 10 bases between. The CDR3 totals 14 residues. Since all of the isolated RNA was reverse transcribed, expressed TCRB transcripts were what got sequenced. Using immunoSEQ multiplex PCR, the repertoire was profiled, and TCRdb retains in-frame clones only, with some absent. The table lists 400,000 or so clones, over 9.5% of them singletons. The clonotype was recovered from a woman in her late teens or twenties with type 1 diabetes. V gene TRBV18 combines with J gene TRBJ1-1; TRBD1 is a possible D gene (6 bases). Sequencing used naive CD4+ T cells from blood. CDR3: CASSRGQTNTEAFF. CDR3 nucleotide sequence: TGTGCCAGCTCACGAGGACAGACGAACACTGAAGCTTTCTTT.